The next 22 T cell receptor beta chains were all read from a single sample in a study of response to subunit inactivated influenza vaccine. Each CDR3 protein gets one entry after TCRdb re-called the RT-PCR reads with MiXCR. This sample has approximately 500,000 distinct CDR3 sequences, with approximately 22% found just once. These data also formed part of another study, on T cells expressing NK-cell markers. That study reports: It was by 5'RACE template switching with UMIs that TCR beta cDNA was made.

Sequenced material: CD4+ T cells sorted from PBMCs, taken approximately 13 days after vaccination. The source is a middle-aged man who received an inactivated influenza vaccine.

Here the CDR3 DNA reads TGTGCCAGCTCACCGTCCGCAGGGAACTACGAGCAGTACTTC. This sequence encodes CASSPSAGNYEQYF. The chain uses TRBV18 and TRBJ2-7; D is possibly TRBD1 (5 bases). Germline V gene sequence: CDR1 KGHSH, CDR2 LQKENI. This CDR3 has 14 residues. The germline V and J ends were trimmed by 3 bases and 3 bases, with 12 bases remaining between them.

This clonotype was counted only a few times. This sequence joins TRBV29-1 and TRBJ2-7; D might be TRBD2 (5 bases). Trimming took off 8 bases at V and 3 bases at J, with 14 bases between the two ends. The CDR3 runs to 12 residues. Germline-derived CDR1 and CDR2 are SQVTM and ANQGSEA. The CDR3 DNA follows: TGCAGCTTCCGGGGAGATGACTACGAGCAGTACTTC. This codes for CSFRGDDYEQYF.

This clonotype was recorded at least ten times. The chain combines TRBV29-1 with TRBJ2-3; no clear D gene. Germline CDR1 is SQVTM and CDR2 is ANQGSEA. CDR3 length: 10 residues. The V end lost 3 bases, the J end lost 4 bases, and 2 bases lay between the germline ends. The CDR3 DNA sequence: TGCAGCGTTGATTCAGATACGCAGTATTTT. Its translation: CSVDSDTQYF.

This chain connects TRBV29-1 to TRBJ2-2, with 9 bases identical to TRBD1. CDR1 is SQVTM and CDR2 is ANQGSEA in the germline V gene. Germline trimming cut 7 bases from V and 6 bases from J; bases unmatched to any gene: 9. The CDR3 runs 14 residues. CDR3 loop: CSARDRDSSGELFF. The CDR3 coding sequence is TGCAGCGCCCGGGACAGGGATTCGTCCGGGGAGCTGTTTTTT.

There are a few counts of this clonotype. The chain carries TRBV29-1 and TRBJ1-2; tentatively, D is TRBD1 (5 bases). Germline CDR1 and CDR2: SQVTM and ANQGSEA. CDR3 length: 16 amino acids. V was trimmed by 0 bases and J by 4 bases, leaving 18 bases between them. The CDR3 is CSVEDRGGGVGYGYTF. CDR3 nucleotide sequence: TGCAGCGTTGAAGATCGGGGTGGAGGGGTGGGCTATGGCTACACCTTC.

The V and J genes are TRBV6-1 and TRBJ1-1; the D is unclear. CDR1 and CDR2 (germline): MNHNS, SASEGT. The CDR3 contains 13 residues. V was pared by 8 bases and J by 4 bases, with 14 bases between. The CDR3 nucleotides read TGTGCCAGCCGGCCCGGGCTGGGCACTGAAGCTTTCTTT. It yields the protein CASRPGLGTEAFF.

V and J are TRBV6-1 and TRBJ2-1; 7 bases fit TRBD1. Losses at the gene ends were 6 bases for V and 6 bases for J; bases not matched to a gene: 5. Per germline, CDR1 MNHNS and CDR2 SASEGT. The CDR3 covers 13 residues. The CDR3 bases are TGTGCCAGCAGAGGGGGCGCGGGCAATGAGCAGTTCTTC. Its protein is CASRGGAGNEQFF.

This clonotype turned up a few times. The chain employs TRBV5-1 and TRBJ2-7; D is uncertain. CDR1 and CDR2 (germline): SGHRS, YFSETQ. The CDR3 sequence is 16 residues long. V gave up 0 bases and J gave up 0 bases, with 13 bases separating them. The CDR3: CASSLEGPLPSYEQYF. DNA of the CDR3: TGCGCCAGCAGCTTGGAGGGCCCTCTACCCTCCTACGAGCAGTACTTC.

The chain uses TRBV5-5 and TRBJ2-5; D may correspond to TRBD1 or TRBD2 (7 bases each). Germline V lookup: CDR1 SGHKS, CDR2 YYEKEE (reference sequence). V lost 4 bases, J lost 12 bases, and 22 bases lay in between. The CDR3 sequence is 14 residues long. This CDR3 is CASSGGGNRGKKYF. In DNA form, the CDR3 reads TGTGCCAGCAGCGGGGGGGGAAACAGGGGTAAAAAGTACTTC.

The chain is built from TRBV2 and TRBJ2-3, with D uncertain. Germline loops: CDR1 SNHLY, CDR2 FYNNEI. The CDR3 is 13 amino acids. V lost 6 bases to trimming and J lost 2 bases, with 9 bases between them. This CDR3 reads CASRQRTTDTQYF. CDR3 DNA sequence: TGTGCCAGCAGACAGAGAACCACAGATACGCAGTATTTT.

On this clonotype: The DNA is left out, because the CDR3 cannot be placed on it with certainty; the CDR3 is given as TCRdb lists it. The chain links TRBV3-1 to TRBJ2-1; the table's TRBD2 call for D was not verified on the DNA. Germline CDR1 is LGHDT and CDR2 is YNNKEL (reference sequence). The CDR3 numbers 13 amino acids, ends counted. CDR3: CASSLVAGGARFF.

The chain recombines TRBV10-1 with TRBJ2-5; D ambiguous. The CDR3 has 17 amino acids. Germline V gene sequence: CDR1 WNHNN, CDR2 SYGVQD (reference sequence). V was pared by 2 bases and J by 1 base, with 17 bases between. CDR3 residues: CASSEPAVGSGQETQYF. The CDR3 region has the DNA TGCGCCAGCAGTGAGCCGGCCGTCGGCTCGGGCCAAGAGACCCAGTACTTC.

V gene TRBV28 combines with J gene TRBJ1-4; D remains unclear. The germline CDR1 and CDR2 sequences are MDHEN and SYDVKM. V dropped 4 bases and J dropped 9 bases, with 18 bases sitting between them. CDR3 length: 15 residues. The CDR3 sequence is CASSSIGRSNQKLFF. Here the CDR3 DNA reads TGTGCCAGCAGTTCCATCGGGCGTTCCAACCAAAAACTGTTTTTT.

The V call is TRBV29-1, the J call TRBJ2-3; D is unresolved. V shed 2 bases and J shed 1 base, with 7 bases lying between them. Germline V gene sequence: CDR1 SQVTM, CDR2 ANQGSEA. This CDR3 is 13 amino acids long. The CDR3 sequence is CSVETWGTDTQYF. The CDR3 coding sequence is TGCAGCGTTGAAACATGGGGCACAGATACGCAGTATTTT.

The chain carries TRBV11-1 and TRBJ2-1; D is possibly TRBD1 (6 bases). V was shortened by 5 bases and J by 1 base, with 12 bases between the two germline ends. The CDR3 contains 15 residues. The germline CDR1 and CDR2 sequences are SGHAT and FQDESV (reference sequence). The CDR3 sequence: CASSPRGGSYNEQFF. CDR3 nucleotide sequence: TGTGCCAGCAGCCCCAGGGGCGGTTCCTACAATGAGCAGTTCTTC.

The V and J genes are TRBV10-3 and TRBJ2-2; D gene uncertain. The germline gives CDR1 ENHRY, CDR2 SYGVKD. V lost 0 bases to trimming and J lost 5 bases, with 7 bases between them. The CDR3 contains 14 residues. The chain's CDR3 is CAISESVPTGELFF. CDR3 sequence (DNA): TGTGCCATCAGTGAGTCGGTCCCAACCGGGGAGCTGTTTTTT.

CDR3 residues: CASSTDVPTDTQYF. CDR3 sequence (DNA): TGCGCCAGCAGCACGGACGTACCCACAGATACGCAGTATTTT. The rearrangement joins TRBV5-1 to TRBJ2-3; D uncertain. The CDR3 spans 14 residues. Trimming shortened V by 4 bases and J by 2 bases, and 11 bases separated the two germline ends. CDR1 is SGHRS and CDR2 is YFSETQ in the germline V gene.

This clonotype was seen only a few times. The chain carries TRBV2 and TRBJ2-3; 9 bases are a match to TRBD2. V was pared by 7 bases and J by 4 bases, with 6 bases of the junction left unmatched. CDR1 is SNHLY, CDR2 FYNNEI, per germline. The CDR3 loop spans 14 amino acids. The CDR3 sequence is CASKRVAGADTQYF. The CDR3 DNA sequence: TGTGCCAGCAAGAGGGTAGCGGGGGCAGATACGCAGTATTTT.

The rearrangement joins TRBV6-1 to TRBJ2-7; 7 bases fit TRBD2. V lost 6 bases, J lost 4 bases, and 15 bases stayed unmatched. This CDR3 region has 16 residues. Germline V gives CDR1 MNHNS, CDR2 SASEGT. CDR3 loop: CASRLNAGVSGYEQYF. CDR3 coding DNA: TGTGCCAGCAGGTTGAACGCGGGAGTTTCGGGATACGAGCAGTACTTC.

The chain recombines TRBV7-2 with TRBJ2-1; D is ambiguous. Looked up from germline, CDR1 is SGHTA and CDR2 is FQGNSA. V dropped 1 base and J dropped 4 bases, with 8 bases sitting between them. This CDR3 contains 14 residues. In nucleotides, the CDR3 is TGTGCCAGCAGCTTAGAACCTATGTACAATGAGCAGTTCTTC. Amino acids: CASSLEPMYNEQFF.

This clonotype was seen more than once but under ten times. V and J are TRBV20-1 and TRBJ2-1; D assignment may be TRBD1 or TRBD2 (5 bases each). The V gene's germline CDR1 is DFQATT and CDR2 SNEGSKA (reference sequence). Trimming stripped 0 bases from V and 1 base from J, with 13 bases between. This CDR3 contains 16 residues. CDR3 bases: TGCAGTGCTAGAGATCTTGGCAGGGAGTCCTACAATGAGCAGTTCTTC. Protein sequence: CSARDLGRESYNEQFF.

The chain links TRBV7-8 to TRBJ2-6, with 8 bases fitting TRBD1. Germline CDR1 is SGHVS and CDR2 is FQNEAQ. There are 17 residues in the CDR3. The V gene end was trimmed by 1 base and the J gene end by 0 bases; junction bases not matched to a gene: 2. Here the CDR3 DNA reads TGTGCCAGCAGCTTAGGACAGGGGCACTCTGGGGCCAACGTCCTGACTTTC. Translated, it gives CASSLGQGHSGANVLTF.